This record covers a single T cell receptor beta chain. The antigen remains unidentified. After isolation, RNA underwent reverse transcription to generate cDNA as the sequencing template. Produced via immunoSEQ multiplex PCR; TCRdb's table is partial and in-frame only. This table has under 350,000 clones, 58% appearing once. This entry belongs to a study of CD8+ T cells in alopecia areata. On the study more broadly: Tofacitinib was given for 6 to 18 months, then stopped for 6 months.

Treatment of the sample: oral pan-JAK inhibitor, 5-10 mg twice daily. Study-wide results and limits: Higher clonality was seen in lesional scalp than in normal scalp, especially in alopecia totalis/universalis. During tofacitinib treatment, many expanded lesional clones remained in scalp and blood. One nonresponder makes the tie between baseline CD8+ expansion and response uncertain.

The material sequenced was CD4+ T cells sorted from blood, taken at week 24, from a patient treated with tofacitinib. The receptor was derived from a human donor with alopecia areata.

The CDR3 bases are TGTGCCAGCAGTGAGGTCCTCGGACTAGCGAGGGAGGGAGAGACCCAGTACTTC. This translates into CASSEVLGLAREGETQYF. The V call is TRBV2, the J call TRBJ2-5; the match to TRBD2 covers 9 bases. Germline V gene data show CDR1 as SNHLY and CDR2 as FYNNEI. V shed 3 bases and J 4 bases; nucleotides not matched to a gene: 15. This CDR3 spans 18 amino acids.